The next 23 T cell receptor beta chains were all read from a single sample in a study of blood T cells in healthy people across ages. For the second PCR, which ran for about 6 to 12 cycles, a sample-barcoded 5' primer and a J-beta primer mix were used. TCRdb ran MiXCR on the 5' RACE reads and lists one entry per CDR3 protein. There are under 850,000 distinct CDR3 sequences in the sample; 30% to 45% occur only once, and 10% to 15% lies in the top ten. Sequences were obtained from blood. The receptor source for this set is a man between 18 and 29 years old in good health.

In its sample, this clonotype was seen a few times. One end of the junction fails to match germline, which may point to a read error. The rearrangement uses TRBV7-7 and TRBJ2-3; 8 nucleotides match TRBD2. This CDR3 contains 16 residues. CDR1 SSHAT and CDR2 FNYEAQ come from the germline V gene (reference sequence). CDR3 sequence (DNA): TGTGCTAGCAGCCCCAGCGGGGGTCGCTCCCCAGATACGCAGTATTTT. Translating it yields CASSPSGGRSPDTQYF.

The chain combines TRBV4-1 with TRBJ2-1; tentative D call: TRBD2 (6 bases). This CDR3 contains 15 residues. CDR1 is MGHRA and CDR2 is YSYEKL in the germline V gene. V was pared by 2 bases and J by 1 base, with 9 bases between. The CDR3 is CASSQSEGSYNEQFF. As DNA, the CDR3 is TGCGCCAGCAGCCAATCGGAGGGTTCCTACAATGAGCAGTTCTTC.

This clonotype has just a few counts. The chain is built from TRBV20-1 and TRBJ1-6; D remains unclear. Germline CDR1 is DFQATT and CDR2 is SNEGSKA (reference sequence). Deletions cut 4 bases from V and 0 bases from J, with 13 bases between. The CDR3 runs 16 residues. CDR3 in DNA: TGCAGTGCTAAGTCGGTAGCTAGCTCCTATAATTCACCCCTCCACTTT. Its translation: CSAKSVASSYNSPLHF.

This chain joins TRBV4-1 and TRBJ2-1, with unresolved D. This CDR3 has 14 residues. The ends were cut back, 4 bases at V and 13 bases at J, with 20 bases in the middle. Germline V gene data show CDR1 as MGHRA and CDR2 as YSYEKL. The chain's CDR3 is CASSRTTWEETQFF. In DNA, the CDR3 is TGCGCCAGCAGCCGAACAACCTGGGAAGAGACCCAGTTCTTC.

This chain links TRBV5-1 with TRBJ2-3; D may be TRBD2 (6 bases). Trimming pared 5 bases from V and 4 bases from J, leaving 29 bases between. Germline CDR1 is SGHRS and CDR2 is YFSETQ. This CDR3 has 19 residues. CDR3 in amino acids: CASRHTLPGLRDFADTQYF. DNA of the CDR3: TGCGCCAGCAGACACACCCTCCCGGGACTCAGAGATTTTGCAGATACGCAGTATTTT. Combining the CDR3 with reference TRBV5-1 and TRBJ2-3 gives the whole variable domain KAGVTQTPRYLIKTRGQQVTLSCSPISGHRSVSWYQQTPGQGLQFLFEYFSETQRNKGNFPGRFSGRQFSNSRSEMNVSTLELGDSALYLCASRHTLPGLRDFADTQYFGPGTRLTVL.

This clonotype was counted at least ten times. The rearrangement uses TRBV29-1 and TRBJ2-5, with 9 bases aligning to TRBD1. From germline, CDR1 is SQVTM and CDR2 ANQGSEA. The trim removed 2 bases at V and 11 bases at J, leaving 18 bases unmatched. The CDR3 sequence is 16 residues long. The DNA for the CDR3 is TGCAGCGTTGAATCCCGAGACAGGGGGTTACCTGGGGAGCAGTACTTC. This codes for CSVESRDRGLPGEQYF.

The rearrangement joins TRBV28 to TRBJ2-7, with 14 nucleotides matching TRBD2. In germline, CDR1 is MDHEN, CDR2 SYDVKM. The CDR3 sequence is 15 residues long. With V trimmed by 6 bases and J by 6 bases, 7 bases remained unmatched. The CDR3 sequence: CASSQTSGRGGEQYF. In DNA form, the CDR3 reads TGTGCCAGCAGCCAGACTAGCGGGAGGGGAGGCGAGCAGTACTTC. Drawing the rest from reference TRBV28 and TRBJ2-7, the complete variable domain is DVKVTQSSRYLVKRTGEKVFLECVQDMDHENMFWYRQDPGLGLRLIYFSYDVKMKEKGDIPEGYSVSREKKERFSLILESASTNQTSMYLCASSQTSGRGGEQYFGPGTRLTVT.

The chain carries TRBV29-1 and TRBJ2-1, with D unresolved. Trimming stripped 6 bases from V and 6 bases from J, with 18 bases between. The germline V gene encodes CDR1 SQVTM and CDR2 ANQGSEA. This CDR3 spans 14 amino acids. The CDR3 DNA is TGCAGCGTCACCGGGCCTCCTTCCATCAATGAGCAGTTCTTC. It codes for CSVTGPPSINEQFF.

The chain is built from TRBV4-3 and TRBJ2-4; TRBD1 agrees at 8 bases. This CDR3 is 15 amino acids long. The V gene end was trimmed by 3 bases and the J gene end by 4 bases; junction bases not matched to a gene: 5. The germline CDR1 and CDR2 sequences are LGHNA and YSLEER. The CDR3 reads CASSHADRDKNIQYF. In nucleotides, the CDR3 is TGCGCCAGCAGCCATGCGGACAGGGATAAAAACATTCAGTACTTC.

CDR3: CASSFGGGLGTEAFF. DNA of the CDR3: TGTGCCAGCAGTTTCGGAGGGGGCCTGGGAACTGAAGCTTTCTTT. The V gene is TRBV12-3 or TRBV12-4, the J gene TRBJ1-1; 7 bases are a match to TRBD1. The trim removed 3 bases at V and 5 bases at J, leaving 9 bases unmatched. This CDR3 has 15 residues.

This clonotype occurred a few times. The CDR3 here is CAIRQGINSPLHF. DNA of the CDR3: TGTGCCATCAGACAGGGGATTAATTCACCCCTCCACTTT. The chain employs TRBV10-3 and TRBJ1-6; TRBD1 matches at 7 bases. Trimming at V came to 6 bases and at J to 6 bases, leaving 2 bases not matched to a gene. The CDR3 length is 13 residues. Germline lookup yields CDR1 ENHRY and CDR2 SYGVKD.

This clonotype was recorded at least ten times. The gene calls are TRBV6-1 and TRBJ2-7, with D unclear. Germline lookup yields CDR1 MNHNS and CDR2 SASEGT. With 4 bases removed from V and 7 bases from J, the gap between germline ends came to 11 bases. This CDR3 is 12 amino acids long. As DNA, the CDR3 is TGTGCCAGCAGTGCCCACGTCCGGGAGCAGTACTTC. It yields the protein CASSAHVREQYF.

This clonotype has just a few counts. The rearrangement uses TRBV7-2 and TRBJ1-2; no clear D gene. The V end lost 3 bases, the J end lost 5 bases, and 19 bases lay between the germline ends. The CDR3 length is 16 residues. From germline, CDR1 is SGHTA and CDR2 FQGNSA. The CDR3 DNA reads as TGTGCCAGCAGCTTGGAGGATAGGGAGCCCATTTATGGCTACACCTTC. Amino acids: CASSLEDREPIYGYTF.

The chain links TRBV9 to TRBJ2-3, with D tentatively TRBD2 (5 bases). The CDR3 is made up of 15 amino acids. The germline gives CDR1 SGDLS, CDR2 YYNGEE. V was cut by 0 bases and J by 2 bases, with 10 bases left in between. The CDR3: CASSVAGRNTDTQYF. CDR3 bases: TGTGCCAGCAGCGTAGCGGGGAGAAACACAGATACGCAGTATTTT.

Many counts were recorded for this clonotype. This chain connects TRBV11-2 to TRBJ1-4; no reliable D call. Trimming stripped 6 bases from V and 5 bases from J, with 10 bases between. Germline V gene sequence: CDR1 SGHAT, CDR2 FQNNGV. This CDR3 is 13 amino acids long. In nucleotides, the CDR3 is TGTGCCAGCAGTCTGATCCCGAATGAAAAACTGTTTTTT. Amino acids: CASSLIPNEKLFF.

This clonotype appeared a few times. J is TRBJ1-5 and V is TRBV27; D is undetermined. The CDR3 consists of 17 residues. The V gene lost 5 bases and the J gene lost 0 bases, with 17 bases spanning the gap. In germline, CDR1 is MNHEY, CDR2 SMNVEV (reference sequence). Here the CDR3 DNA reads TGTGCCAGCAGTCCCGGGCGGATCCGGAATAGCAATCAGCCCCAGCATTTT. Protein: CASSPGRIRNSNQPQHF.

The J gene is TRBJ1-6, the V gene TRBV24-1; no clear D. Germline CDR1 and CDR2: KGHDR and SFDVKD. The CDR3 covers 14 residues. V was clipped by 6 bases and J by 9 bases, with 14 bases between them. The CDR3 DNA reads TGTGCCACCAGTTTTTCCGGGCCTTCTTCACCCCTCCACTTT. It yields the protein CATSFSGPSSPLHF.

The genes are TRBV5-1 and TRBJ1-1; 9 bases line up with TRBD1. The CDR3 totals 14 residues. Losses at the gene ends were 4 bases for V and 8 bases for J; bases not matched to a gene: 9. The germline V gene has CDR1 SGHRS and CDR2 YFSETQ. CDR3 sequence reads: CASSPRTGVNEAFF. CDR3 nucleotides: TGCGCCAGCAGCCCTAGGACAGGGGTAAACGAAGCTTTCTTT.

The chain recombines TRBV2 with TRBJ2-2, with 8 positions matching TRBD1. Germline CDR1 is SNHLY and CDR2 is FYNNEI. The V gene end was trimmed by 6 bases and the J gene end by 1 base; junction bases not matched to a gene: 4. The CDR3 has 15 residues. The CDR3 is CASSVDRVNTGELFF. The DNA of the CDR3 is TGTGCCAGCAGCGTGGACAGGGTGAACACCGGGGAGCTGTTTTTT.

This chain links TRBV3-1 with TRBJ1-6; the D is unclear. Germline CDR1 and CDR2: LGHDT and YNNKEL (reference sequence). The CDR3 has 15 residues. Trimming left V 1 base short and J 4 bases short, with 8 bases between. CDR3 amino acids: CASSQGQVYNSPLHF. DNA of the CDR3: TGTGCCAGCAGCCAAGGTCAGGTTTATAATTCACCCCTCCACTTT.

The V and J genes are TRBV10-3 and TRBJ1-5; tentatively, D is TRBD1 (5 bases). Trimming took off 8 bases at V and 5 bases at J, with 13 bases between the two ends. CDR1 and CDR2 (germline): ENHRY, SYGVKD. The CDR3 contains 13 residues. CDR3 nucleotides: TGTGCCATCCGGTGGGGCATGGATCAGCCCCAGCATTTT. It translates to CAIRWGMDQPQHF.

This clonotype showed up just a few times. The chain couples TRBV12-3 or TRBV12-4 to TRBJ2-1; 8 positions agree with TRBD2. The CDR3 length is 13 residues. J was trimmed by 10 bases and V by 5 bases; bases with no gene match: 7. Here the CDR3 reads CASSLGGVAEQFF. The CDR3 region has the DNA TGTGCCAGCAGTCTCGGGGGGGTAGCGGAGCAGTTCTTC.

The chain employs TRBV10-3 and TRBJ1-1; TRBD1 agrees at 7 bases. The germline V gene has CDR1 ENHRY and CDR2 SYGVKD. The V segment lost 10 bases and the J segment 2 bases; nucleotides outside the gene matches: 10. There are 14 residues in the CDR3. The CDR3 DNA reads as TGTGCCAGCATTGGCCGGACAGGCAACACTGAAGCTTTCTTT. Protein sequence: CASIGRTGNTEAFF.